This TCR beta chain was documented in a study of T cells in localized non-small cell lung cancer (TCRdb year 2020). Looking at the study overall: Comparing tumors with uninvolved tumor-adjacent lungs, the study looked at the T cell repertoires of approximately 250 patients with early-stage NSCLC. NSCLC patients had a mean age of around 66 years, and around 140 were male and 107 female. The cohort comprised a few hundred treatment-naïve NSCLC patients with resected, localized lung tumors. Study-level results and caveats: A median of about 61 of the top 100 tumor clones turned up in the paired uninvolved adjacent lung, and some 28 of those clones also ranked among the top 100 of that same adjacent lung. Because multi-region sequencing of the tumors was not done, intratumor heterogeneity could not be ruled out. Since the design was exploratory, TCR variables were selected using unadjusted p-values with no false-discovery rate correction. Higher blood T cell density associated with longer overall survival, while higher adjacent-lung clonality associated with shorter survival. Uninvolved tumor-adjacent lung showed the highest T cell clonality, higher than tumor, which suggests more focused antigenic responses in the adjacent lung.

The junction carries 17 bases between V and J, which are trimmed by 8 bases and 4 bases respectively. Reading the germline V gene gives CDR1 MNHGY and CDR2 SAAAGT. The CDR3, cysteine through phenylalanine, is 14 amino acids long. The CDR3 DNA has 42 bases and is translated from base 1. This clone is labeled medium-sized (0.01 to 0.1%). This receptor's antigen is unknown. Within one base of it there is no much larger clone, and no base qualities were kept. TCR beta CDR3 regions were sequenced from DNA using the immunoSEQ Assay. On the study's bioinformatics: T cell density was computed as TCR beta template counts normalized to usable DNA estimated by amplifying housekeeping genes. Richness was estimated using the preseqR package, with extrapolation to 400,000 templates for PBMC samples and to 120,000 templates for tissue samples. Clonality was taken to be one minus Pielou's evenness. Tissue-enriched TCRs were identified by differential abundance testing using productive amino-acid clonotypes, minimum total count 5 and alpha 0.1. Repertoire overlap between compartments was quantified with the Jaccard Index and Morisita Overlap Index. TCR beta CDR3s were clustered by GLIPH together with public tetramer-defined viral CDR3s, and at least three viral sequences plus V-gene enrichment were required for viral motifs. In its TCRdb copy, this immuneACCESS table keeps in-frame sequences only and misses some clones. Where compared with another copy, unresolved V genes explain less than half of these, and the others have no known cause. V and J calls and clone size are those listed in that table; D and trimming were worked out from the DNA. The sample table shows 11,000 or so clones, and 25% to 35% are seen once. The ten largest clones capture 5% to 5.5% of the sample.

At diagnosis, tumor, uninvolved tumor-adjacent lung and peripheral blood were collected and then preserved as a mix of FFPE and fresh-frozen material. The rearranged chain carries TRBV6-8 and TRBJ1-1; TRBD1 might be the D gene, on 5 matching bases. Sequencing was performed on lung tumor tissue, taken before any cancer treatment. The sequence was obtained from a man between 35 and 75 years old with stage I lung adenocarcinoma. The nucleotide sequence is TGTGCCAGCGATAGGGCTGGGGCGACCACTGAAGCTTTCTTT. It translates to CASDRAGATTEAFF.